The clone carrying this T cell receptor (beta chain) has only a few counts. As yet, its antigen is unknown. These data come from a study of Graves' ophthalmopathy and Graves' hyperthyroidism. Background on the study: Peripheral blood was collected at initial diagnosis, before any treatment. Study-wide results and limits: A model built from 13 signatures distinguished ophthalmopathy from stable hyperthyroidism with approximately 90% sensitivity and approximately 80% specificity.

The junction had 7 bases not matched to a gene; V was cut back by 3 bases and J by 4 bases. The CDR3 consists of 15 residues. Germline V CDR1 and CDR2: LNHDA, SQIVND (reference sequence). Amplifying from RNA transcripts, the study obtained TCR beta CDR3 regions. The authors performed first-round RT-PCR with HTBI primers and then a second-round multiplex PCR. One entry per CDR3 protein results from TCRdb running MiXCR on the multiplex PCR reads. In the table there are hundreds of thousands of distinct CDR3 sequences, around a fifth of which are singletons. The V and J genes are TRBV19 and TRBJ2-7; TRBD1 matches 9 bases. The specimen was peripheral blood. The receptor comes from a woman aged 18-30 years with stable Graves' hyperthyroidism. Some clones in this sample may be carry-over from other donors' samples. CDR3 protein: CASSIGTGTGYEQYF. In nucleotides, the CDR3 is TGTGCCAGTAGTATTGGAACCGGGACAGGGTACGAGCAGTACTTC.